The rows below give T cell receptor beta chains drawn from one sample of a study of T cell clonotyping in hematopoietic cell transplantation. Some clones are missing from TCRdb's copy, which holds only in-frame ones; the method was immunoSEQ multiplex PCR. This table holds over 25,000 clones, 70% to 85% found once. Sequencing used peripheral blood mononuclear cells, obtained before stem cell transplant. The receptors shown here come from a woman aged 60 to 75 with acute myeloid leukemia. Some clones in this sample may be carry-over from other donors' samples. Both conserved end residues are part of each CDR3. D genes are given only for firm matches. Size values are once, few and many counts, or a class for expanded clones, and some rows have none.

V,J,size,D,CDR3,DNA
TRBV7-2,TRBJ1-6,NA,TRBD1,CASSSGTGGYNSPLHF,TGTGCCAGCAGCTCGGGGACAGGGGGCTATAATTCACCCCTCCACTTT
TRBV4-1,TRBJ1-2,NA,NA,CASSQAGVFGGEGYTF,TGCGCCAGCAGCCAAGCAGGGGTATTTGGGGGGGAAGGCTACACCTTC
TRBV15,TRBJ2-2,NA,TRBD1,CATSDPGQRRTGELFF,TGTGCCACCAGCGACCCGGGACAGAGAAGGACCGGGGAGCTGTTTTTT
TRBV5-6,TRBJ1-1,NA,NA,CASSLQNTEAFF,TGTGCCAGCAGTTTGCAGAACACTGAAGCTTTCTTT
TRBV11-2,TRBJ1-1,NA,NA,CASSLAGMGAEAFF,TGTGCCAGCAGCTTAGCAGGGATGGGGGCTGAAGCTTTCTTT
TRBV5-1,TRBJ1-3,NA,NA,CASSTTTGSGNTIYF,TGCGCCAGCAGCACAACGACAGGCTCTGGAAACACCATATATTTT
TRBV4-3,TRBJ2-5,NA,TRBD1,CASSPKGTGQETQYF,TGCGCCAGCAGCCCGAAGGGGACAGGCCAAGAGACCCAGTACTTC
TRBV7-2,TRBJ1-1,once,NA,CASSLGVQGGAFF,TGTGCCAGCAGCTTAGGGGTGCAGGGAGGAGCTTTCTTT
TRBV10-3,TRBJ2-5,NA,NA,CAISRNQETQYF,TGTGCCATCAGCCGTAACCAAGAGACCCAGTACTTC
TRBV19,TRBJ1-4,NA,NA,CASSIPWTNEKLFF,TGTGCCAGTAGTATCCCTTGGACTAATGAAAAACTGTTTTTT
TRBV10-3,TRBJ1-5,medium-sized,NA,CAISESTGSNQPQHF,TGTGCCATCAGTGAGTCGACGGGTAGCAATCAGCCCCAGCATTTT
TRBV6-5,TRBJ1-3,NA,NA,CASKTGNTIYF,TGTGCCAGTAAGACAGGAAACACCATATATTTT
TRBV2,TRBJ2-7,once,NA,CASSVGDRPLHF,TGTGCCAGCAGTGTAGGGGACCGACCTTTGCACTTC
TRBV5-1,TRBJ2-1,NA,NA,CASSLGGGGQFF,TGCGCCAGCAGCTTGGGAGGGGGTGGCCAGTTCTTC
TRBV7-3,TRBJ1-1,NA,TRBD1,CASSLMGQGHTEAFF,TGTGCCAGCAGCTTAATGGGACAGGGTCACACTGAAGCTTTCTTT
TRBV5-1,TRBJ1-2,NA,TRBD1,CASSSGQGYGYTF,TGCGCCAGCAGCTCAGGACAGGGCTATGGCTACACCTTC
TRBV15,TRBJ2-1,NA,NA,CATSRVRTRNEQFF,TGTGCCACCAGCAGAGTTAGGACCCGCAATGAGCAGTTCTTC